The sequence of this T cell receptor (beta chain) was determined in a study of T cell changes during pregnancy in multiple sclerosis. Measured with immunoSEQ multiplex PCR; TCRdb has only the in-frame clones, and not every one. Here the sample spans around 50,000 clones, more than 75% being singletons. Trimming stripped 0 bases from V and 3 bases from J, with 19 bases between. This CDR3 comprises 18 residues. Per the germline V gene, CDR1 is SGDLS and CDR2 is YYNGEE. The sequence derives from a human donor whose cells served as feeder cells for cultures in a pregnancy study. Sequencing was done on a sample of peripheral blood from another person, used as feeder cells. The chain couples TRBV9 to TRBJ2-1, with D tentatively TRBD1 or TRBD2 (5 bases each). CDR3 in amino acids: CASSVGWGNGLDYNEQFF. DNA of the CDR3: TGTGCCAGCAGCGTAGGATGGGGGAACGGCCTAGACTACAATGAGCAGTTCTTC.